This TCR beta chain was documented in a study of cytomegalovirus exposure and HLA in healthy donors. Study findings and constraints: Excluded: some indistinguishable V segments such as TRBV6-2 and TRBV6-3. Both high specificity and high sensitivity reportedly marked the classifier's diagnosis of cytomegalovirus status.

This CDR3 has 17 amino acids. V shed 4 bases and J 0 bases; nucleotides not matched to a gene: 4. Germline V lookup: CDR1 MGHRA, CDR2 YSYEKL. Details on this clone: What it recognizes is unknown.

With 60 Vbeta and 13 Jbeta primers, the PCR was carried out. Authors' methods: It was a later analysis that counted around 85 million unique TCR beta chains, of which around 11 million were shared. The table came from immunoSEQ multiplex PCR; TCRdb's copy has only in-frame clones and leaves some out. The V and J calls and the clone size are those of that table, but D and trimming were determined from the DNA. The sample holds approximately 150,000 clones, approximately 84% seen once. The sequenced sample was PBMCs. The chain uses TRBV4-1 and TRBJ2-1; 12 bases map to TRBD2. The sequence was obtained from an older woman in good health and CMV-seropositive. The CDR3 protein is CASSRWTSGNSYNEQFF. The CDR3 bases are TGCGCCAGCAGCCGTTGGACTAGCGGGAACTCCTACAATGAGCAGTTCTTC.